This TCR beta chain originates from a study of blood T cell repertoires in COVID-19. Across the whole study: Whether acute or convalescent, the COVID-19 samples came from the United States, Italy and Spain. In each case, the material was cDNA or gDNA derived from T cells, B-cell-depleted T cells, or PBMCs.

V dropped 2 bases and J dropped 5; count of bases not matched to a gene: 5. This CDR3 has 16 amino acids. Germline V lookup: CDR1 WNHNN, CDR2 SYGVQD (reference sequence). In the study's own analysis: How many nucleated cells were present was estimated from reference gene primer amplification. Clones were read by immunoSEQ multiplex PCR, and TCRdb kept only the in-frame ones, dropping some. The V and J calls and clone size were taken over from that table, and D and trimming were inferred from the DNA. The data contain 160,000 or so clones, about 82% of them singletons. The origin of this receptor is a man in his 70s with active or convalescent COVID-19. The chain uses TRBV10-1 and TRBJ2-5; 13 bases line up with TRBD2. Sequenced: peripheral blood. Here the CDR3 reads CASSEGLAGVSETQYF. The CDR3 DNA follows: TGCGCCAGCAGTGAGGGACTAGCGGGGGTTTCGGAGACCCAGTACTTC.